The 9 T cell receptor beta chains reported below all come from one sample, sequenced in a study of blood T cell repertoires in COVID-19. Sequencing was performed with immunoSEQ multiplex PCR; in TCRdb, only in-frame clones are kept and a portion is missing. The sample contains about 200,000 clones, about nine tenths of which appear only once. Sample: peripheral blood. Receptor source: a man between 18 and 29 years old with active or convalescent COVID-19.

The chain employs TRBV5-4 and TRBJ2-1; a weak D match, TRBD2 (7 bases). V lost 4 bases, J lost 6 bases, and 20 bases lay in between. From germline, CDR1 is SGHNT and CDR2 YYREEE (reference sequence). The CDR3 loop spans 16 amino acids. As DNA, the CDR3 is TGTGCCAGCAGCCACCAGAAAGGGGGGAGGGCCAATGAGCAGTTCTTC. It encodes CASSHQKGGRANEQFF.

The rearrangement joins TRBV7-2 to TRBJ2-1, with D uncertain. Germline V gene data show CDR1 as SGHTA and CDR2 as FQGNSA. Trimming took 1 base from V and 3 from J, leaving 7 bases between them. The CDR3 runs to 14 residues. This CDR3 reads CASSLGFSYNEQFF. The CDR3 coding sequence is TGTGCCAGCAGCTTAGGATTCAGCTACAATGAGCAGTTCTTC.

This clone has more than one count but fewer than ten. The chain uses TRBV7-9 and TRBJ2-1; 9 bases are a match to TRBD1. Germline CDR1 SEHNR, CDR2 FQNEAQ (reference sequence). The CDR3 covers 16 residues. The V and J ends lost 5 bases and 5 bases, in that order; junction bases with no gene match: 10. The CDR3 DNA reads TGTGCCAGCAGCAAAAGCGGGACAGGGCGAGACAATGAGCAGTTCTTC. Its translation: CASSKSGTGRDNEQFF.

Concerning this clone itself: At one of its ends the junction is not consistent with the germline gene, which may arise from a read error. V usage is TRBV5-1 and J usage is TRBJ2-1, with 11 bases identical to TRBD2. Germline V gene data show CDR1 as SGHRS and CDR2 as YFSETQ. This CDR3 is built from 13 residues. CDR3: CASRSSSGGYEVF. The CDR3 DNA is TGCGCCAGCAGAAGTTCTAGCGGGGGGTACGAGGTCTTC.

The genes are TRBV10-3 and TRBJ1-1; 8 bases map to TRBD1. Looked up from germline, CDR1 is ENHRY and CDR2 is SYGVKD. After removal of 7 bases from V and 4 bases from J, the junction contained 5 bases not matched to a gene. CDR3 length: 13 residues. The CDR3: CAITQDRATEAFF. The CDR3 coding sequence is TGTGCCATCACCCAGGACAGGGCCACTGAAGCTTTCTTT.

This clone was picked up a small number of times. The chain is built from TRBV28 and TRBJ1-5, with D hard to call. Germline V lookup: CDR1 MDHEN, CDR2 SYDVKM. V lost 6 bases and J 2 bases, leaving 11 bases between the germline ends. This CDR3 spans 14 amino acids. CDR3 amino acids: CASSPVPGNQPQHF. In DNA, the CDR3 is TGTGCCAGCAGCCCCGTCCCGGGCAATCAGCCCCAGCATTTT.

This rearrangement joins TRBV18 to TRBJ2-7; perhaps TRBD2 as D (5 bases). Germline V CDR1 and CDR2: KGHSH, LQKENI. With 5 bases removed from V and 2 bases from J, the gap between germline ends came to 10 bases. The CDR3 is 13 residues long. In DNA form, the CDR3 reads TGTGCCAGCTCATCGGACTGGACCTACGAGCAGTACTTC. It yields the protein CASSSDWTYEQYF.

The chain joins TRBV7-8 to TRBJ2-7; 9 bases map to TRBD2. The CDR3 sequence is 14 residues long. V was pared by 1 base and J by 2 bases, with 0 bases of the junction left unmatched. Germline V gene data show CDR1 as SGHVS and CDR2 as FQNEAQ. The CDR3 here is CASSLVAGAYEQYF. The CDR3 DNA reads as TGTGCCAGCAGCTTAGTAGCGGGAGCCTACGAGCAGTACTTC. The variable domain in full, with the rest retrieved from reference TRBV7-8 and TRBJ2-7, is GAGVSQSPRYKVAKRGQDVALRCDPISGHVSLFWYQQALGQGPEFLTYFQNEAQLDKSGLPSDRFFAERPEGSVSTLKIQRTQQEDSAVYLCASSLVAGAYEQYFGPGTRLTVT.

The gene calls are TRBV5-1 and TRBJ2-3; 8 nucleotides align to TRBD1. The germline CDR1 and CDR2 sequences are SGHRS and YFSETQ. J lost 4 bases, V lost 2 bases, and 3 bases had no gene match. The CDR3 is 14 residues long. In DNA form, the CDR3 reads TGCGCCAGCAGCTTCGACAGGGGAGCAGATACGCAGTATTTT. Its translation is CASSFDRGADTQYF.